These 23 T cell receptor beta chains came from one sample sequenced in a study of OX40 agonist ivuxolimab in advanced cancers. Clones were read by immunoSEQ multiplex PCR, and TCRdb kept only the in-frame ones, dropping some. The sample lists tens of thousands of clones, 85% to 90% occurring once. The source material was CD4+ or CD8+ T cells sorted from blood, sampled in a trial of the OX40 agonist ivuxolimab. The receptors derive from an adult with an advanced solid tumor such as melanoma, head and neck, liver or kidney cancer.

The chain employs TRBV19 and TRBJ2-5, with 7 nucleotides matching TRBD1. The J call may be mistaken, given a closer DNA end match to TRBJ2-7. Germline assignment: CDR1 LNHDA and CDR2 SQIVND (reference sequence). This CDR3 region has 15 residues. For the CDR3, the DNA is TGTGCCAGTAGTATAGGGGACAGCCGCTCCTACGAGCAGTACTTC. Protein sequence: CASSIGDSRSYEQYF.

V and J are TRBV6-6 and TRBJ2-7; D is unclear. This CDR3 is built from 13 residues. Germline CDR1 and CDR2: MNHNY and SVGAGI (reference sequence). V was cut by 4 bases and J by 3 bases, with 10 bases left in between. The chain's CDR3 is CASSSQERYEQYF. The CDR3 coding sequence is TGTGCCAGCAGTTCCCAGGAACGCTACGAGCAGTACTTC.

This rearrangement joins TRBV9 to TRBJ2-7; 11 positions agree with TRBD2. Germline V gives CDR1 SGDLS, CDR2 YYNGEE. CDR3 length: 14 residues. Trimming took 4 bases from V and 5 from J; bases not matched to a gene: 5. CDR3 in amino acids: CASSQSSGRNEQYF. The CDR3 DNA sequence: TGTGCCAGCAGCCAATCTAGCGGGAGGAACGAGCAGTACTTC. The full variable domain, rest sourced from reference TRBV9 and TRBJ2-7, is DSGVTQTPKHLITATGQRVTLRCSPRSGDLSVYWYQQSLDQGLQFLIQYYNGEERAKGNILERFSAQQFPDLHSELNLSSLELGDSALYFCASSQSSGRNEQYFGPGTRLTVT.

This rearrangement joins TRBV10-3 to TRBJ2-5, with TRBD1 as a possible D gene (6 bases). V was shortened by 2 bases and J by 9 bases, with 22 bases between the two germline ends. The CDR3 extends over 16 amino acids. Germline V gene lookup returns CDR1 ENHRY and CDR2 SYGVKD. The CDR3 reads CAISETNPEQGIAQYF. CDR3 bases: TGTGCCATCAGTGAGACAAACCCGGAACAGGGTATAGCCCAGTACTTC.

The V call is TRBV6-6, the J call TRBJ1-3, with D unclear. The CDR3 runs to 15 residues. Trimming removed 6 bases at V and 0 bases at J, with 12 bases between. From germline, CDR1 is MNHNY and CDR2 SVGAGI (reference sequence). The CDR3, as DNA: TGTGCCAGCAGAGATCAGGATCGCTCTGGAAACACCATATATTTT. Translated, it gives CASRDQDRSGNTIYF.

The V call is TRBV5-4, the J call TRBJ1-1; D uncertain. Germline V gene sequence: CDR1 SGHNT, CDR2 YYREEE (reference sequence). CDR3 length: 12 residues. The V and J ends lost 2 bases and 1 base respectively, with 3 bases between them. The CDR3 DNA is TGTGCCAGCAGCTTCAGGAACACTGAAGCTTTCTTT. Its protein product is CASSFRNTEAFF.

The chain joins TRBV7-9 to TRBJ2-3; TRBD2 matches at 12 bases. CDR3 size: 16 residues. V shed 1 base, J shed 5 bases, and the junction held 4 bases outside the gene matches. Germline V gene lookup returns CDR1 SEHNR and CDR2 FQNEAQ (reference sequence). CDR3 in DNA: TGTGCCAGCAGCTTAGGACTAGCGGGAGTTTTAGATACGCAGTATTTT. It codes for CASSLGLAGVLDTQYF.

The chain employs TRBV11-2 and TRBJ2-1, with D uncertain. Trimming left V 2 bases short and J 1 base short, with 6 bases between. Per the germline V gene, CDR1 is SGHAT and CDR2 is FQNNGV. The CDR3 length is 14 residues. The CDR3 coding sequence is TGTGCCAGCAGCTTAATGCGGTCCTACAATGAGCAGTTCTTC. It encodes CASSLMRSYNEQFF. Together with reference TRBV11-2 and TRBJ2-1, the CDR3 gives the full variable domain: EAGVAQSPRYKIIEKRQSVAFWCNPISGHATLYWYQQILGQGPKLLIQFQNNGVVDDSQLPKDRFSAERLKGVDSTLKIQPAKLEDSAVYLCASSLMRSYNEQFFGPGTRLTVL.

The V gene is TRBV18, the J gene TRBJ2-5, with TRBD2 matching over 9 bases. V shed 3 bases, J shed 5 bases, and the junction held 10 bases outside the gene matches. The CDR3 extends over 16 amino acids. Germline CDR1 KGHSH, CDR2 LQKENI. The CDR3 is CASSPSGTSFPETQYF. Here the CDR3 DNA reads TGTGCCAGCTCACCGTCCGGGACTAGCTTTCCGGAGACCCAGTACTTC.

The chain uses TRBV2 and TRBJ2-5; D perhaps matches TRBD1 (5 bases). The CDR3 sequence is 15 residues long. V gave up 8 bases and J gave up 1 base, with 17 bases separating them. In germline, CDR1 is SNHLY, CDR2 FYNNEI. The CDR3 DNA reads TGTGCCAGCTTCATCGAGAAGGGGTCCCAAGAGACCCAGTACTTC. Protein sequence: CASFIEKGSQETQYF.

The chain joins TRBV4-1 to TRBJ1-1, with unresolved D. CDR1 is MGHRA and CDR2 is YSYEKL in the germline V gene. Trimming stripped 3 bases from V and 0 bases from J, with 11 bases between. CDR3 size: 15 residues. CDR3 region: CASSQRLGLNTEAFF. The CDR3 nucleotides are TGCGCCAGCAGCCAGAGACTCGGCTTGAACACTGAAGCTTTCTTT.

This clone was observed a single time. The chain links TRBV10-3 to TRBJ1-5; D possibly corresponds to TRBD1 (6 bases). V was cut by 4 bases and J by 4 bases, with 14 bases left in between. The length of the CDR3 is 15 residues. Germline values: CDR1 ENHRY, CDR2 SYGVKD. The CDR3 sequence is CAISAEGQHNQPQHF. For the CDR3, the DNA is TGTGCCATCAGTGCTGAAGGACAGCATAATCAGCCCCAGCATTTT.

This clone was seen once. The CDR3 DNA reads as TGCGCCAGCAGCTTTGGGACAGGATCTAACTATGGCTACACCTTC. Protein sequence: CASSFGTGSNYGYTF. The J gene is TRBJ1-2, the V gene TRBV5-1, with 8 bases aligning to TRBD1. Germline values: CDR1 SGHRS, CDR2 YFSETQ. V shed 2 bases, J shed 0 bases, and the junction held 3 bases outside the gene matches. The CDR3 extends over 15 amino acids.

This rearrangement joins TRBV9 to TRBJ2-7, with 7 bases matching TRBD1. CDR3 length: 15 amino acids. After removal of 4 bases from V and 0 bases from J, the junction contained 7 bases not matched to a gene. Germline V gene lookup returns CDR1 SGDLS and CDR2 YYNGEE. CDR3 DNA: TGTGCCAGCAGCTCACAACAGGGGAGCTCCTACGAGCAGTACTTC. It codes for CASSSQQGSSYEQYF.

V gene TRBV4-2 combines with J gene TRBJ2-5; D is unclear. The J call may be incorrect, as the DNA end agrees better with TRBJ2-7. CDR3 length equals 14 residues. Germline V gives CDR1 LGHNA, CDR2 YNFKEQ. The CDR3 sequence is CASSQELSSYEQYF. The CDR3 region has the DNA TGTGCCAGCAGCCAAGAACTGAGCTCCTACGAGCAGTACTTC.

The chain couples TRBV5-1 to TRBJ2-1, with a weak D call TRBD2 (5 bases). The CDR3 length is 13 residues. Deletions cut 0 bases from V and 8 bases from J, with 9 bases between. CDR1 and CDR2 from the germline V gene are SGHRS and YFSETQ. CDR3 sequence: CASSLETRDEQFF. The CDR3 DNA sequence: TGCGCCAGCAGCTTGGAGACGCGGGATGAGCAGTTCTTC.

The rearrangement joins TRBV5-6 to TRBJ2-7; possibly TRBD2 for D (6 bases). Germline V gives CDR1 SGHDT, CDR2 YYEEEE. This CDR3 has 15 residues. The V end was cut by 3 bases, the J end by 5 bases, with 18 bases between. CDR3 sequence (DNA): TGTGCCAGCAGCTCGGGACCCCCCGGGGAGGACGAGCAGTACTTC. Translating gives CASSSGPPGEDEQYF.

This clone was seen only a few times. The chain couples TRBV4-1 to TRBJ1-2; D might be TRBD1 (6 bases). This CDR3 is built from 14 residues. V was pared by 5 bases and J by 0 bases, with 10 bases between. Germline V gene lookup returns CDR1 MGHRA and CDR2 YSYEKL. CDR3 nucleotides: TGCGCCAGCAGCTCCGGGACACCTAACTATGGCTACACCTTC. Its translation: CASSSGTPNYGYTF.

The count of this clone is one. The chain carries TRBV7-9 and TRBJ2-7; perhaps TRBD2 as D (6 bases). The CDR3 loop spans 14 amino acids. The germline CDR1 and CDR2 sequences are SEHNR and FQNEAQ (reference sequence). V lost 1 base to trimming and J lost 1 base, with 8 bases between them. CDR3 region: CASSLVGGSYEQYF. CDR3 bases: TGTGCCAGCAGCTTAGTCGGGGGATCCTACGAGCAGTACTTC.

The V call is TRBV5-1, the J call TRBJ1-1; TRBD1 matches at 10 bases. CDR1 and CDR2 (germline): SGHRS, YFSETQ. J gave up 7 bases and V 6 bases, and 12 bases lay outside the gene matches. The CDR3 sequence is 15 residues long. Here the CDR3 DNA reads TGCGCCAGCACGTACACCGGGACAGGGGATAATGAAGCTTTCTTT. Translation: CASTYTGTGDNEAFF.

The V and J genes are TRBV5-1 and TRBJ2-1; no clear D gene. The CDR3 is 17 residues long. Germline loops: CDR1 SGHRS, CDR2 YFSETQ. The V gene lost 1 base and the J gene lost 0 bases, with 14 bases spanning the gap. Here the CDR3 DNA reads TGCGCCAGCAGCTTGCGTGCCGCGGTAAGCTCCTACAATGAGCAGTTCTTC. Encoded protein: CASSLRAAVSSYNEQFF. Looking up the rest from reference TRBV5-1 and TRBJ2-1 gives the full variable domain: KAGVTQTPRYLIKTRGQQVTLSCSPISGHRSVSWYQQTPGQGLQFLFEYFSETQRNKGNFPGRFSGRQFSNSRSEMNVSTLELGDSALYLCASSLRAAVSSYNEQFFGPGTRLTVL.

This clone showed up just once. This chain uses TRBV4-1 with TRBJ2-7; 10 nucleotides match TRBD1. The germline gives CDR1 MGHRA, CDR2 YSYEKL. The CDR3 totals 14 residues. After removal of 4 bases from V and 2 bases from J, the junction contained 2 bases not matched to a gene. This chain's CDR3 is CASSPGTGAYEQYF. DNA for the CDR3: TGCGCCAGCAGCCCCGGGACAGGGGCCTACGAGCAGTACTTC.

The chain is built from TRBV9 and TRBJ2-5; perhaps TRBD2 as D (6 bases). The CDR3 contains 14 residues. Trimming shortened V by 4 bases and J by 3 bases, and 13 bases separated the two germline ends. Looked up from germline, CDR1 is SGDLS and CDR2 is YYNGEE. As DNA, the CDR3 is TGTGCCAGCAGCCGACTAGAATCCGAAGAGACCCAGTACTTC. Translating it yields CASSRLESEETQYF.